This T cell receptor beta chain was profiled in a study of patients and donors after allogeneic stem cell transplantation. J gave up 3 bases and V 3 bases, and 2 bases lay outside the gene matches. The CDR3 has 13 amino acids. Germline V gene sequence: CDR1 DFQATT, CDR2 SNEGSKA (reference sequence). This clonotype has more than one count but fewer than ten. TCRdb analysed the RT-PCR reads with MiXCR anew, one entry per CDR3 protein. The sample holds some 960,000 distinct CDR3 sequences, roughly 18% seen once. The source material was blood, either unsorted or a sorted T cell fraction (not recorded which). This chain links TRBV20-1 with TRBJ2-1; TRBD1 aligns across 7 bases. The origin of this receptor is a human donor who was either an allogeneic HSCT recipient or a stem cell or donor lymphocyte infusion donor (not recorded which). It is not recorded whose cells these are; they may come from a transplant donor. CDR3 sequence reads: CSASTGVYNEQFF. In DNA, the CDR3 is TGCAGTGCTAGCACAGGGGTCTACAATGAGCAGTTCTTC.